This entry concerns a single TCR beta chain. This CDR3 region has 14 residues. Trimming at V came to 10 bases and at J to 7 bases, leaving 11 bases not matched to a gene. Germline lookup yields CDR1 SNHLY and CDR2 FYNNEI. The sample originates from a study of blood T cell repertoires in COVID-19. On the study more broadly: The origin of the acute and convalescent COVID-19 samples was the United States, Italy and Spain. T cells, B-cell-depleted T cells, or PBMCs provided the cDNA or gDNA that served as material.

Original methodology: Researchers report that nucleated cell counts were estimated from reference gene primer amplification. The table came from immunoSEQ multiplex PCR; TCRdb's copy has only in-frame clones and leaves some out. Clone size and V and J calls were adopted from that table, with D and trimming inferred from the DNA. The table records some 13,000 clones, 75% to 90% of them present only once. This TCR was sampled from a man older than 75 with acute or convalescent COVID-19. Sequencing input: peripheral blood. The chain uses TRBV2 and TRBJ2-4, with TRBD1 identical over 9 bases. The CDR3, as DNA: TGTGCCACCAGAGGGACAGGGCCCGGGAACATTCAGTACTTC. This encodes CATRGTGPGNIQYF.